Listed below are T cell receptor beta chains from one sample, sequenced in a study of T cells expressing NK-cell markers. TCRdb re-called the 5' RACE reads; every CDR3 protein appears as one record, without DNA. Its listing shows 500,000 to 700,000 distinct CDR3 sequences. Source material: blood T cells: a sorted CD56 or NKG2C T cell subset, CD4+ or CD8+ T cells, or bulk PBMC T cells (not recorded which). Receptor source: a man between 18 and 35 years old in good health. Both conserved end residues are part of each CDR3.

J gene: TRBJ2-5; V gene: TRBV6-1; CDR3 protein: CASVGTPDRETQYF
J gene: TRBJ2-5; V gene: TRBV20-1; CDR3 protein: CSAKQMSIQETQYF
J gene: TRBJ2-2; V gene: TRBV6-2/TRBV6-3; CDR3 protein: CASSKPKLAGGPTGELFF
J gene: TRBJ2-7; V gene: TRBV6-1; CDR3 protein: CASSEGDTLSYEQYF
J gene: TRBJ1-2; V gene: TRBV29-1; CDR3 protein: CSVVGDAYGYTF
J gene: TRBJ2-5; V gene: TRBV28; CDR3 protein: CASSWSGGGQETQYF
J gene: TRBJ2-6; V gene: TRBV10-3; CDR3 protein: CAIGGAGANVLTF
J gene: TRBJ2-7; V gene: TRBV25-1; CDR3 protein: CASTTGASYEQYF
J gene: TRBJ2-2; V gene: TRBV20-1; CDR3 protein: CSAKRVSTGELFF
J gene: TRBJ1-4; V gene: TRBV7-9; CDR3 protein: CASSLELQGEKLFF
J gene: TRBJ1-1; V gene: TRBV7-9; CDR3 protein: CASSRGGMNTEAFF
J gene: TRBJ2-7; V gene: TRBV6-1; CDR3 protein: CASSERLAGGEQYF
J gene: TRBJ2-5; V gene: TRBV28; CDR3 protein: CASRTQGGPGETQYF
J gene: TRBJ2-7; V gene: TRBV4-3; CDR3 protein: CASSQDRGTSGPYEQYF
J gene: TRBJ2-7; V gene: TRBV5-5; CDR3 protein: CASSFATGIPSYEQYF
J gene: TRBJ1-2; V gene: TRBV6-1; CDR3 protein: CASSETRYTGYTF